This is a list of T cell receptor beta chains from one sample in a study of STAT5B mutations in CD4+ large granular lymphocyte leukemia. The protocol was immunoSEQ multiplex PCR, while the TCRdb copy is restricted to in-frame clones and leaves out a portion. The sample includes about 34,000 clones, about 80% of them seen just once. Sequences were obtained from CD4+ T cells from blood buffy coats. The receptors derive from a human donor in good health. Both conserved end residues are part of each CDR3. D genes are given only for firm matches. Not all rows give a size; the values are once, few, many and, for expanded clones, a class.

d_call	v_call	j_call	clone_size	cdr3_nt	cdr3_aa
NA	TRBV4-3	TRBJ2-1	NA	TGCGCCAGCAGCCAAGATCGGAGGGCAGGGCGGTTCTGGGAGCAGTTCTTC	CASSQDRRAGRFWEQFF
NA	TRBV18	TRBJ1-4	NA	TGTGCCAGCTCACCACCGGGGCAGGTTCTGACTAATGAAAAACTGTTTTTT	CASSPPGQVLTNEKLFF
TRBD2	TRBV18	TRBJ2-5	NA	TGTGCCAGCTCACCCATCCTAGCGGTTATGGGTACCCAGTACTTC	CASSPILAVMGTQYF
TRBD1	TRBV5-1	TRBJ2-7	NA	TGCGCCAGCAGCTTGTTCCCGGGACAGGCGGCGTACGAGCAGTACTTC	CASSLFPGQAAYEQYF
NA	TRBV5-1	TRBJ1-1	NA	TGCGCCAGCAGCACGCCCGAGGGTTTTGAAGCTTTCTTT	CASSTPEGFEAFF
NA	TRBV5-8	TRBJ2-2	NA	TGTGCCAGCGGAACATGGAACACCGGGGAGCTGTTTTTT	CASGTWNTGELFF
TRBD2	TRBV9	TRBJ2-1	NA	TGTGCCAGCAGCGTAGGCGGGGGGGGCTACAATGAGCAGTTCTTC	CASSVGGGGYNEQFF
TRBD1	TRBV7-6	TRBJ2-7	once	TGTGCCAGCAGATTCGACAGGGGGCGTCTCTACGAGCAGTACTTC	CASRFDRGRLYEQYF
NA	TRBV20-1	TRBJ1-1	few	TGCAGTATGATGAACACTGAAGCTTTCTTT	CSMMNTEAFF
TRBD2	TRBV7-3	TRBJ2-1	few	TGTGCCAGCAGCATCCAAGCTGCTAGCGGGGCCTACAATGAGCAGTTCTTC	CASSIQAASGAYNEQFF
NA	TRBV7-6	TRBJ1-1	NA	TGTGCCAGCAGCCGAACCCCAGGAAACACTGAAGCTTTCTTT	CASSRTPGNTEAFF
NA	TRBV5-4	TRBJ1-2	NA	TGTGCCAGCAGCTTGGAGGGTTTGGGTGGCTACACCTTC	CASSLEGLGGYTF
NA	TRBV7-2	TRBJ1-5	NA	TGTGCCAGCAGCCCGTGGGCGTCTCAGCCCCAGCATTTT	CASSPWASQPQHF
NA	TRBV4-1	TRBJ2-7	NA	TGCGCCAGCAGCCAAGCCCCCCACCTGGGGCGGAAAGTAACCTACGAGCAGTACTTC	CASSQAPHLGRKVTYEQYF
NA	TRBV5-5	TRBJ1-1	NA	TGTGCCAGCAGCTTGTACCGGGACAACACTGAAGCTTTCTTT	CASSLYRDNTEAFF
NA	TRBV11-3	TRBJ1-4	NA	TGTGCCAGCAGCTTAACACGGGGTATCGGTGAAAAACTGTTTTTT	CASSLTRGIGEKLFF
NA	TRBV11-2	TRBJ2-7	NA	TGTGCCAGCAGCTTAGAAGGGCTCGAGCAGTACTTC	CASSLEGLEQYF